This entry is about one T cell receptor (beta chain). What it binds is not known. These data come from a study of shared clonotypes between healthy human individuals. Whole-study results and caveats: Exclusively blood specimens were collected; tissue repertoires likely differ.

Only in-frame clones appear in the TCRdb table, and some are missing; sequencing was by immunoSEQ multiplex PCR. The sample carries 450,000 to 600,000 clones, approximately 79% recorded once. Adult donors, all healthy and HIV-negative, had no recent acute infections or vaccinations. The source material was PBMCs. This TCR came from a middle-aged woman in good health. Some clones in this sample may be carry-over from other donors' samples.

The CDR3, as DNA: TGTGCCAGCAGTTACGGACCTTCGGATGCGACTGAAGCTTTCTTT. Amino acid sequence: CASSYGPSDATEAFF. The rearrangement joins TRBV6-6 to TRBJ1-1; the D is unclear. V lost 2 bases and J 5 bases, leaving 15 bases between the germline ends. CDR1 is MNHNY, CDR2 SVGAGI, per germline (reference sequence). The CDR3 totals 15 residues.